Sequencing of this TCR beta chain was carried out in a study of beta chain features in type 1 diabetes. With 5 bases removed from V and 8 bases from J, the gap between germline ends came to 15 bases. The CDR3 length is 14 residues. Looked up from germline, CDR1 is SEHNR and CDR2 is FQNEAQ (reference sequence). The whole isolated RNA underwent reverse transcription, so sequencing captured expressed TCRB transcripts. Sequenced by immunoSEQ multiplex PCR; TCRdb stores in-frame clones only, minus some. The sample lists over 350,000 clones, approximately 15% occurring once. This clone was detected a few times.

The sequence was collected from a woman between 18 and 29 years old in good health. This chain joins TRBV7-9 and TRBJ1-4, with D unresolved. The material sequenced was naive CD4+ T cells from blood. CDR3 coding DNA: TGTGCCAGCAGCCCGGGGATTAAGGCGGAAAAACTGTTTTTT. Translating it yields CASSPGIKAEKLFF.